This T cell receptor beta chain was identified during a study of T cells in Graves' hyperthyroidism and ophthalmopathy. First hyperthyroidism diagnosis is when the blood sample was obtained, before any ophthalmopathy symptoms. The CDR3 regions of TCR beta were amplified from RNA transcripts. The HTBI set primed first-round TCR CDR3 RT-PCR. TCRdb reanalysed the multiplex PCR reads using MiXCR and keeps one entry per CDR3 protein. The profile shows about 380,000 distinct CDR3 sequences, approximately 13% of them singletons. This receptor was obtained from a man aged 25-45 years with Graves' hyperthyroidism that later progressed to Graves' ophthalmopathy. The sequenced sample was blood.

This CDR3 is CASSVGKSETQYF. The CDR3 DNA sequence: TGTGCCAGCAGTGTAGGGAAATCCGAGACCCAGTACTTC. The rearrangement uses TRBV6-1 and TRBJ2-5; no definite D call. The CDR3 loop spans 13 amino acids. Germline CDR1 is MNHNS and CDR2 is SASEGT. Trimming pared 4 bases from V and 5 bases from J, leaving 11 bases between.